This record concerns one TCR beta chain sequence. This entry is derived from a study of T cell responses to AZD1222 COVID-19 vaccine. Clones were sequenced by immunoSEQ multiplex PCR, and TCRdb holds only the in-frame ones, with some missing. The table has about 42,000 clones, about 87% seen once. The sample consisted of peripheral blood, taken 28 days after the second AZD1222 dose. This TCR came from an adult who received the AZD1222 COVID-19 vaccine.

CDR3 bases: TGTGCCAGCAGTTATTCGGGACAGAATAATTCACCCCTCCACTTT. Translating it yields CASSYSGQNNSPLHF. The chain uses TRBV6-5 and TRBJ1-6; 7 positions agree with TRBD1. Per the germline V gene, CDR1 is MNHEY and CDR2 is SVGAGI. The V and J ends lost 3 bases and 5 bases, in that order; junction bases with no gene match: 4. The CDR3 runs 15 residues.